Listed below are T cell receptor beta chains from one sample, sequenced in a study of cytomegalovirus exposure and HLA in healthy donors. TCRdb's table, derived via immunoSEQ multiplex PCR, lists solely in-frame clones and lacks some. The sample holds about 190,000 clones, more than 75% seen once. Sequences were obtained from PBMCs. These receptors were obtained from a woman aged 18-29 years in good health and CMV-seronegative. Both conserved end residues are part of each CDR3. The D gene is left open where the match is weak. Clone size appears in some rows only: once, few, many, or a class for an expanded clone.

D	size	V	J	DNA	CDR3
TRBD1	.	TRBV6-1	TRBJ1-2	TGTGCCAGCAGTGAGTCAGGGGGGACGGGCTACACCTTC	CASSESGGTGYTF
TRBD1	.	TRBV2	TRBJ1-1	TGTGCCAGCAGGGGGACAGGAAACACTGAAGCTTTCTTT	CASRGTGNTEAFF
.	once	TRBV5-6	TRBJ1-1	TGTGCCAGCAGCTTGTCCCCAGGGGAGAACACTGAAGCTTTCTTT	CASSLSPGENTEAFF
.	.	TRBV27	TRBJ2-1	TGTGCCAGCAGTTTATTTCGTGGCAGTTCAAATGAGCAGTTCTTC	CASSLFRGSSNEQFF
TRBD1	.	TRBV5-1	TRBJ1-2	TGCGCCAGCAGCCAGCAGGGACAGGGCGTCGATGGCTACACCTTC	CASSQQGQGVDGYTF
.	.	TRBV9	TRBJ2-1	TGTGCCAGCAGCGTAGAGGGGGGGGCACGCGGACCTAGGAATGAGCAGTTCTTC	CASSVEGGARGPRNEQFF
TRBD2	.	TRBV19	TRBJ2-7	TGTGCCAGTAGTATAGGGGGTAGCGGGAGCTACGAGCAGTACTTC	CASSIGGSGSYEQYF
TRBD1	.	TRBV5-4	TRBJ2-2	TGTGCCAGCAGCCGGACAGGGCAAATTGCCGGGGAGCTGTTTTTT	CASSRTGQIAGELFF
.	.	TRBV5-1	TRBJ2-1	TGCGCCAGCAGCCGAAGATGGGGGGATGAGCAGTTCTTC	CASSRRWGDEQFF
.	.	TRBV6-1	TRBJ2-3	TGTGCCAGCAGTGTTGAGCGGGCGAGCACAGATACGCAGTATTTT	CASSVERASTDTQYF
.	.	TRBV5-1	TRBJ2-7	TGCGCCAGCAGCTTGGTGCTTCTAGGGGGCTACGAGCAGTACTTC	CASSLVLLGGYEQYF
TRBD2	.	TRBV7-6	TRBJ2-7	TGTGCCAGCAGCTCCTTAGCGGGAGACCCCTACGAGCAGTACTTC	CASSSLAGDPYEQYF
.	.	TRBV5-1	TRBJ2-5	TGCGCCAGCTTAGCTTATCCCGCCAAAGAGACCCAGTACTTC	CASLAYPAKETQYF
TRBD2	.	TRBV6-5	TRBJ2-3	TGTGCCTGTAGTTCCGGGACTAGCGGTTACACAGATACGCAGTATTTT	CACSSGTSGYTDTQYF